These 28 T cell receptor beta chains share one sample of origin, sequenced in a study of T cells after yellow fever vaccination. TCRdb re-called the 5' RACE reads through MiXCR, storing one row per CDR3 protein. The sample records about 400,000 distinct CDR3 sequences, 6% to 8% being singletons. This specimen consisted of PBMCs, obtained 5 days after the yellow fever booster vaccination. The receptors originated from a man aged 25-40 years who received the YFV17D yellow fever vaccine.

V gene TRBV5-4 combines with J gene TRBJ2-3, with D possibly being TRBD1 (6 bases). CDR1 is SGHNT and CDR2 is YYREEE in the germline V gene (reference sequence). V lost 3 bases to trimming and J lost 6 bases, with 17 bases between them. CDR3 length equals 15 residues. This CDR3 reads CASSSKTGPRDTQYF. The CDR3 DNA reads as TGTGCCAGCAGCTCAAAGACAGGTCCCAGGGATACGCAGTATTTT. Looking up the rest from reference TRBV5-4 and TRBJ2-3 gives the full variable domain: ETGVTQSPTHLIKTRGQQVTLRCSSQSGHNTVSWYQQALGQGPQFIFQYYREEENGRGNFPPRFSGLQFPNYSSELNVNALELDDSALYLCASSSKTGPRDTQYFGPGTRLTVL.

The chain is built from TRBV30 and TRBJ2-7; D uncertain. Germline loops: CDR1 GTSNPN, CDR2 SVGIG (reference sequence). The CDR3 has 11 residues. The germline V and J ends were trimmed by 4 bases and 1 base, with 5 bases remaining between them. As DNA, the CDR3 is TGTGCCTGGACAGCATCCTACGAGCAGTACTTC. Protein: CAWTASYEQYF.

J is TRBJ1-1 and V is TRBV29-1; D may be TRBD1 (6 bases). Germline V CDR1 and CDR2: SQVTM, ANQGSEA. V lost 8 bases and J 0 bases, leaving 16 bases between the germline ends. The CDR3 is 14 amino acids. The CDR3 DNA reads TGCAGCATAAGAGAGGGGGGAATGAACACTGAAGCTTTCTTT. It translates to CSIREGGMNTEAFF.

The chain links TRBV18 to TRBJ2-5, with D perhaps TRBD1 or TRBD2 (5 bases each). V lost 1 base to trimming and J lost 0 bases, with 15 bases between them. The CDR3 has 17 residues. Looked up from germline, CDR1 is KGHSH and CDR2 is LQKENI. CDR3 protein: CASSPRGPNQNQETQYF. CDR3 DNA: TGTGCCAGCTCACCACGGGGACCGAATCAAAACCAAGAGACCCAGTACTTC. Supplemented by reference TRBV18 and TRBJ2-5, the full variable domain reads NAGVMQNPRHLVRRRGQEARLRCSPMKGHSHVYWYRQLPEEGLKFMVYLQKENIIDESGMPKERFSAEFPKEGPSILRIQQVVRGDSAAYFCASSPRGPNQNQETQYFGPGTRLLVL.

This clonotype was observed at least ten times. The chain is built from TRBV6-9 and TRBJ2-7; 7 bases are shared with TRBD2. The CDR3 is 16 residues long. The germline V gene has CDR1 MNHGY and CDR2 SVAAGI. The J segment lost 5 bases and the V segment lost 0 bases, leaving 10 bases of the junction unmatched. The CDR3 DNA reads TGTGCCAGCAGTTATTCTGCGGGAGCGCAGTACGACGAGCAGTACTTC. Its translation: CASSYSAGAQYDEQYF.

In its sample, this clonotype was seen a few times. This chain's CDR3 is CASSQEGTSFNTGELFF. The CDR3 DNA is TGTGCCTCCAGCCAAGAGGGCACTAGCTTTAACACCGGGGAGCTGTTTTTT. The J gene is TRBJ2-2, the V gene TRBV3-1; a weak D match, TRBD2 (6 bases). Germline CDR1 LGHDT, CDR2 YNNKEL (reference sequence). This CDR3 comprises 17 residues. V shed 11 bases and J shed 2 bases, with 24 bases lying between them.

This clonotype was found a few times. The chain employs TRBV18 and TRBJ1-5; D not resolved. From germline, CDR1 is KGHSH and CDR2 LQKENI. Deletions cut 6 bases from V and 8 bases from J, with 14 bases between. The CDR3 consists of 13 residues. The DNA of the CDR3 is TGTGCCAGCTCCCGCGGCGGGAAGGAGCCCCAGCATTTT. Its translation: CASSRGGKEPQHF. The full variable domain, rest sourced from reference TRBV18 and TRBJ1-5, is NAGVMQNPRHLVRRRGQEARLRCSPMKGHSHVYWYRQLPEEGLKFMVYLQKENIIDESGMPKERFSAEFPKEGPSILRIQQVVRGDSAAYFCASSRGGKEPQHFGDGTRLSIL.

The rearrangement uses TRBV23-1 and TRBJ2-2; tentative D call: TRBD2 (6 bases). TRBV23-1 is an ORF, and what it does is uncertain. The CDR3 is 15 residues long. The V and J ends lost 0 bases and 7 bases respectively, with 12 bases between them. The CDR3 bases are TGCGCCAGCAGTCAATCGGGCGGGACCAACGGGGAGCTGTTTTTT. As protein: CASSQSGGTNGELFF.

The gene calls are TRBV4-2 and TRBJ2-1; no reliable D call. The germline V gene has CDR1 LGHNA and CDR2 YNFKEQ. V gave up 0 bases and J gave up 4 bases, with 13 bases separating them. The CDR3 is 16 residues long. This CDR3 reads CASSQDSQLTYNEQFF. The DNA of the CDR3 is TGTGCCAGCAGCCAAGATAGTCAGCTAACTTACAATGAGCAGTTCTTC.

This chain links TRBV5-4 with TRBJ2-3, with TRBD2 matching 8 bases. Germline CDR1 SGHNT, CDR2 YYREEE (reference sequence). CDR3 length: 14 residues. The junction had 4 bases not matched to a gene; V was cut back by 0 bases and J by 7 bases. Written as DNA, the CDR3 is TGTGCCAGCAGCTTGGAACTAGCGGATTATACGCAGTATTTT. This translates into CASSLELADYTQYF.

The chain combines TRBV12-3 or TRBV12-4 with TRBJ2-2, with D perhaps TRBD1 (6 bases). V lost 7 bases to trimming and J lost 6 bases, with 12 bases between them. The CDR3 runs 13 residues. This CDR3 is CASTQTGSGELFF. Here the CDR3 DNA reads TGTGCCAGCACTCAAACAGGGTCCGGGGAGCTGTTTTTT.

This clonotype was found many times. The chain links TRBV10-3 to TRBJ2-1, with D possibly TRBD1 on 6 matching bases. Per germline, CDR1 ENHRY and CDR2 SYGVKD. The CDR3 runs to 20 residues. Trimming took off 4 bases at V and 0 bases at J, with 25 bases between the two ends. The CDR3 DNA reads TGTGCCATCAGTGGGCGCCCCACAGGGAGTATGCTTAGCTCCTACAATGAGCAGTTCTTC. Protein: CAISGRPTGSMLSSYNEQFF.

The J gene is TRBJ2-3, the V gene TRBV7-9, with 12 bases identical to TRBD2. Germline V CDR1 and CDR2: SEHNR, FQNEAQ (reference sequence). This CDR3 has 16 residues. Trimming at V came to 5 bases and at J to 4 bases, leaving 7 bases not matched to a gene. The CDR3, as DNA: TGTGCCAGCAGCCCCTTGACTAGCGGGAGACCAGATACGCAGTATTTT. This translates into CASSPLTSGRPDTQYF.

The chain links TRBV15 to TRBJ2-1; 10 bases align to TRBD2. V gave up 3 bases and J gave up 10 bases; unmatched junction bases: 9. Germline CDR1 and CDR2: LNHNV and YYDKDF (reference sequence). The CDR3 consists of 15 residues. This CDR3 is CATSRPSGRAGEQFF. The CDR3 region has the DNA TGTGCCACCAGCAGGCCTAGCGGGAGAGCGGGCGAGCAGTTCTTC.

This chain connects TRBV2 to TRBJ2-7; D is ambiguous. Germline loops: CDR1 SNHLY, CDR2 FYNNEI. V lost 1 base, J lost 4 bases, and 11 bases lay in between. CDR3 length: 14 residues. The CDR3 spells CASSEGPTGYEQYF. For the CDR3, the DNA is TGTGCCAGCAGTGAAGGCCCGACTGGTTACGAGCAGTACTTC. Full variable domain (missing parts from reference TRBV2 and TRBJ2-7): EPEVTQTPSHQVTQMGQEVILRCVPISNHLYFYWYRQILGQKVEFLVSFYNNEISEKSEIFDDQFSVERPDGSNFTLKIRSTKLEDSAMYFCASSEGPTGYEQYFGPGTRLTVT.

Ten or more counts support this clonotype. V and J are TRBV3-1 and TRBJ2-3; D ambiguous. V gave up 3 bases and J gave up 6 bases, with 10 bases separating them. The CDR3 consists of 13 residues. The germline gives CDR1 LGHDT, CDR2 YNNKEL (reference sequence). CDR3 nucleotide sequence: TGTGCCAGCAGCCAGGTGGACGGCGATACGCAGTATTTT. Its protein is CASSQVDGDTQYF.

This clonotype was recorded at least ten times. V and J are TRBV28 and TRBJ2-7; tentative D call: TRBD1 (6 bases). Per germline, CDR1 MDHEN and CDR2 SYDVKM. Trimming stripped 6 bases from V and 4 bases from J, with 10 bases between. The CDR3 covers 12 residues. The DNA of the CDR3 is TGTGCCAGCAGGCCCCAGGGGTACGAGCAGTACTTC. This encodes CASRPQGYEQYF.

V is TRBV7-2 and J is TRBJ2-7; D is tentatively TRBD1 or TRBD2 (7 bases each). This CDR3 is built from 12 residues. CDR1 is SGHTA, CDR2 FQGNSA, per germline. V lost 7 bases and J 6 bases, leaving 13 bases between the germline ends. As DNA, the CDR3 is TGTGCCAGCACAGGGGGGGCGAGCGAGCAGTACTTC. This encodes CASTGGASEQYF.

This clonotype was seen ten or more times. J is TRBJ1-2 and V is TRBV29-1; D possibly corresponds to TRBD1 (5 bases). The CDR3 runs 12 residues. The V end lost 2 bases, the J end lost 6 bases, and 10 bases lay between the germline ends. The V gene's germline CDR1 is SQVTM and CDR2 ANQGSEA. CDR3 sequence: CSVEYRMDGYTF. CDR3 DNA sequence: TGCAGCGTTGAATACAGGATGGATGGCTACACCTTC. The full variable domain, with the rest looked up from reference TRBV29-1 and TRBJ1-2, is SAVISQKPSRDICQRGTSLTIQCQVDSQVTMMFWYRQQPGQSLTLIATANQGSEATYESGFVIDKFPISRPNLTFSTLTVSNMSPEDSSIYLCSVEYRMDGYTFGSGTRLTVV.

This clonotype was counted between two and nine times. The chain employs TRBV20-1 and TRBJ2-6; TRBD1 is a possible D gene (5 bases). The CDR3 extends over 15 amino acids. Trimming stripped 5 bases from V and 0 bases from J, with 11 bases between. Germline V gene sequence: CDR1 DFQATT, CDR2 SNEGSKA (reference sequence). CDR3 nucleotides: TGCAGTGCTGCCGAACAGGTCTCTGGGGCCAACGTCCTGACTTTC. Translated, it gives CSAAEQVSGANVLTF.

In this sample, this clonotype turned up a few times. The CDR3 here is CSARAGTSGYNEQFF. The CDR3 bases are TGCAGTGCCCGAGCGGGGACTAGCGGCTACAATGAGCAGTTCTTC. The chain has TRBV20-1 and TRBJ2-1, with 11 nucleotides matching TRBD2. The CDR3 is made up of 15 amino acids. Germline V gives CDR1 DFQATT, CDR2 SNEGSKA (reference sequence). V lost 6 bases to trimming and J lost 3 bases; unmatched junction nucleotides: 7.

The chain links TRBV20-1 to TRBJ2-2, with D possibly being TRBD1 (6 bases). V was trimmed by 3 bases and J by 6 bases, leaving 11 bases between them. Germline CDR1 DFQATT, CDR2 SNEGSKA (reference sequence). This CDR3 is 13 amino acids long. CDR3 in DNA: TGCAGTGCTAGTAGGGACATTTCCGGGGAGCTGTTTTTT. This codes for CSASRDISGELFF.

The chain employs TRBV20-1 and TRBJ2-1, with D perhaps TRBD1 (5 bases). V was pared by 0 bases and J by 0 bases, with 6 bases between. CDR1 and CDR2 from the germline V gene are DFQATT and SNEGSKA (reference sequence). The CDR3 has 14 residues. CDR3 sequence reads: CSARDDSSYNEQFF. The DNA for the CDR3 is TGCAGTGCTAGAGATGACAGCTCCTACAATGAGCAGTTCTTC.

This clonotype occurred a few times. The V call is TRBV7-2, the J call TRBJ2-2; TRBD1 agrees at 7 bases. The CDR3 has 14 amino acids. Trimming cost V 0 bases and J 6 bases; bases outside gene matches: 1. Germline values: CDR1 SGHTA, CDR2 FQGNSA. The CDR3 DNA reads TGTGCCAGCAGCTTAGCGGGGACAGCCGGGGAGCTGTTTTTT. It codes for CASSLAGTAGELFF.

In this sample, this clonotype turned up a few times. This chain connects TRBV6-5 to TRBJ2-3; D call uncertain. The germline gives CDR1 MNHEY, CDR2 SVGAGI. The CDR3 totals 16 residues. The V gene lost 0 bases and the J gene lost 1 base, with 11 bases spanning the gap. The CDR3 here is CASSYSWRLRTDTQYF. For the CDR3, the DNA is TGTGCCAGCAGTTACTCGTGGCGGCTCCGCACAGATACGCAGTATTTT.

A few counts support this clonotype. The chain has TRBV7-2 and TRBJ2-7; no definite D call. This CDR3 spans 15 amino acids. The V end was cut by 3 bases, the J end by 7 bases, with 19 bases between. In germline, CDR1 is SGHTA, CDR2 FQGNSA. The CDR3 sequence: CASSFSPSPGMEQYF. DNA for the CDR3: TGTGCCAGCAGCTTCTCTCCTTCCCCGGGCATGGAGCAGTACTTC.

This clonotype was counted many times. The chain combines TRBV12-3 or TRBV12-4 with TRBJ2-7, with 8 bases that match TRBD1. Trimming removed 8 bases from V and 3 bases from J; junction bases left unmatched: 6. This CDR3 is 13 amino acids long. CDR3 amino acids: CASGQGKGYEQYF. In DNA, the CDR3 is TGTGCCAGCGGACAGGGTAAGGGCTACGAGCAGTACTTC.

A few counts support this clonotype. The chain combines TRBV6-5 with TRBJ2-4, with D perhaps matching TRBD1 or TRBD2 (5 bases each). Trimming removed 0 bases at V and 0 bases at J, with 9 bases between. Germline V gene lookup returns CDR1 MNHEY and CDR2 SVGAGI. The CDR3 spans 16 residues. CDR3 nucleotides: TGTGCCAGCAGTTACTCGCGTGGGGGAGCCAAAAACATTCAGTACTTC. It yields the protein CASSYSRGGAKNIQYF.